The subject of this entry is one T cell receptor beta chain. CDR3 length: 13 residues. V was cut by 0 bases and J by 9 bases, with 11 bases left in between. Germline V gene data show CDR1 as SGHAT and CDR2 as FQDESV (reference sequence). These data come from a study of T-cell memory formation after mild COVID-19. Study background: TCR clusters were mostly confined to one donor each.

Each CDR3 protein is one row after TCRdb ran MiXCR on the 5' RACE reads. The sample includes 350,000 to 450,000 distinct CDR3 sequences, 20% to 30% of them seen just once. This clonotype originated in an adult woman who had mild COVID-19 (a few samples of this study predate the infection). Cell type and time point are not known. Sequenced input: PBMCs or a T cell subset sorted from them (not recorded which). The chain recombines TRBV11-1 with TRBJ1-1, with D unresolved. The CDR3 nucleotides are TGTGCCAGCAGCTTAGCGGCGGGGTCCCAAGCTTTCTTT. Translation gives CASSLAAGSQAFF.